This TCR beta chain was profiled in a study of T-cell reconstitution after alpha-beta-depleted transplantation in children. Study-level points and caveats: Reportedly, roughly two months post-transplant, alpha-beta T cells arose from several hundred expanded graft clones.

Remarks on this clonotype: Its antigen is undetermined.

V lost 4 bases and J lost 0, with 14 bases in between. This CDR3 contains 16 residues. Germline loops: CDR1 SGHRS, CDR2 YFSETQ. As it was prepared, the TCRbeta library received unique molecular identifiers. TCRdb reprocessed the PCR reads via MiXCR and lists one record per CDR3 protein. The sample lists around 120,000 distinct CDR3 sequences; roughly 24% were seen once. Sequenced here: PBMCs, mostly from graft donor cells, sampled 180 days after TCRalphabeta/CD19-depleted stem cell transplant. The clonotype comes from a male patient between 2 and 10 years old who had a stem cell transplant for chronic granulomatous disease, so the T cells may come from the graft donor. The genes are TRBV5-1 and TRBJ2-1; no clear D gene. CDR3 region: CASSTANSVSYNEQFF. The CDR3 bases are TGCGCCAGCAGCACGGCAAACAGTGTCTCCTACAATGAGCAGTTCTTC.